Presented here are 29 T cell receptor beta chains from one specimen sequenced in a study of cytomegalovirus exposure and HLA in healthy donors (dated by TCRdb to 2017 to 2019). To prepare the library, the immunoSEQ multiplex PCR assay was applied. Not all clones reach the TCRdb copy of this immuneACCESS table, which keeps in-frame sequences only. Checked studies attribute under half of the gap to unresolved V genes and leave the rest unexplained. This sample has about 62,000 clones in its table, and about 95% of those were observed once. The top ten hold roughly 6.6% of the sample. Sequenced material: PBMCs. All receptors come from a woman under 30 in good health and CMV-seropositive.

V usage is TRBV28 and J usage is TRBJ2-2, with 9 bases matching TRBD1. J lost 5 bases, V lost 7 bases, and 2 bases had no gene match. Germline V gene data show CDR1 as MDHEN and CDR2 as SYDVKM. The CDR3 loop spans 13 amino acids. The CDR3 reads CASNRGRTGELFF. In DNA form, the CDR3 reads TGTGCCAGCAACAGGGGGCGGACCGGGGAGCTGTTTTTT.

This chain joins TRBV18 and TRBJ2-2; 7 nucleotides align to TRBD1. Per the germline V gene, CDR1 is KGHSH and CDR2 is LQKENI. Trimming cost V 2 bases and J 4 bases; bases outside gene matches: 7. The CDR3 length is 16 residues. The CDR3 DNA reads as TGTGCCAGCTCACCAGACAGGGCCTTCAGCACCGGGGAGCTGTTTTTT. Its protein is CASSPDRAFSTGELFF.

This rearrangement joins TRBV5-1 to TRBJ2-1; D uncertain. The CDR3 consists of 15 residues. Germline assignment: CDR1 SGHRS and CDR2 YFSETQ. Trimming took 0 bases from V and 1 from J, leaving 8 bases between them. The CDR3: CASSLDGSSYNEQFF. DNA for the CDR3: TGCGCCAGCAGCTTGGATGGCTCGTCCTACAATGAGCAGTTCTTC.

The rearrangement uses TRBV28 and TRBJ1-3; 11 positions match TRBD1. The CDR3 covers 15 residues. The V gene's germline CDR1 is MDHEN and CDR2 SYDVKM. Trimming at V came to 3 bases and at J to 4 bases, leaving 2 bases not matched to a gene. As DNA, the CDR3 is TGTGCCAGCAGTTTCGGACAGGGGGCAGGAAACACCATATATTTT. Translation: CASSFGQGAGNTIYF.

The chain recombines TRBV20-1 with TRBJ2-2; D remains unclear. Germline CDR1 DFQATT, CDR2 SNEGSKA (reference sequence). Trimming took off 6 bases at V and 7 bases at J, with 9 bases between the two ends. The CDR3 has 11 residues. The DNA for the CDR3 is TGCAGTGCCCTTAGAAACGGGGAGCTGTTTTTT. Its translation: CSALRNGELFF.

The chain joins TRBV28 to TRBJ1-2; maybe TRBD1 (6 bases). The CDR3 sequence is 13 residues long. Trimming took 6 bases from V and 4 from J, leaving 12 bases between them. Germline V gene lookup returns CDR1 MDHEN and CDR2 SYDVKM. CDR3 sequence (DNA): TGTGCCAGCAGCCGGGACAATCGCTATGGCTACACCTTC. It is translated as CASSRDNRYGYTF.

This clone occurred once. This sequence joins TRBV7-2 and TRBJ2-7, with D tentatively TRBD1 (5 bases). There are 15 residues in the CDR3. V gave up 4 bases and J gave up 2 bases, with 15 bases separating them. Germline V gene sequence: CDR1 SGHTA, CDR2 FQGNSA. The CDR3 loop is CASSSGHSETYEQYF. CDR3 nucleotide sequence: TGTGCCAGCAGCTCCGGACACAGTGAGACCTACGAGCAGTACTTC. Together with reference TRBV7-2 and TRBJ2-7, the CDR3 gives the full variable domain: GAGVSQSPSNKVTEKGKDVELRCDPISGHTALYWYRQSLGQGLEFLIYFQGNSAPDKSGLPSDRFSAERTGGSVSTLTIQRTQQEDSAVYLCASSSGHSETYEQYFGPGTRLTVT.

The CDR3 region has the DNA TGTGCCAGCAGTGCATACCCGGGGACTAGCGGGGGAGAGACCCAGTACTTC. Translated: CASSAYPGTSGGETQYF. V usage is TRBV9 and J usage is TRBJ2-5, with 14 bases identical to TRBD2. V was pared by 5 bases and J by 4 bases, with 10 bases of the junction left unmatched. The CDR3 extends over 17 amino acids. Germline assignment: CDR1 SGDLS and CDR2 YYNGEE. The variable domain in full, completed from reference TRBV9 and TRBJ2-5, reads DSGVTQTPKHLITATGQRVTLRCSPRSGDLSVYWYQQSLDQGLQFLIQYYNGEERAKGNILERFSAQQFPDLHSELNLSSLELGDSALYFCASSAYPGTSGGETQYFGPGTRLLVL.

The chain joins TRBV5-1 to TRBJ2-1; TRBD2 matches at 9 bases. CDR3 length: 15 residues. With V trimmed by 3 bases and J by 4 bases, 5 bases remained unmatched. Germline CDR1 is SGHRS and CDR2 is YFSETQ. The CDR3 loop is CASSWGAGGYNEQFF. As DNA, the CDR3 is TGCGCCAGCAGCTGGGGAGCGGGGGGATACAATGAGCAGTTCTTC.

The genes are TRBV4-1 and TRBJ2-7, with TRBD2 matching over 11 bases. Germline CDR1 is MGHRA and CDR2 is YSYEKL. Unmatched junction bases numbered 8, after V lost 1 base and J lost 3 bases. This CDR3 is built from 17 residues. The CDR3 sequence is CASSQGLAGGIYYEQYF. As DNA, the CDR3 is TGCGCCAGCAGCCAAGGCCTAGCGGGAGGAATATACTACGAGCAGTACTTC.

The chain combines TRBV5-1 with TRBJ2-2, with 7 bases matching TRBD1. From germline, CDR1 is SGHRS and CDR2 YFSETQ. This CDR3 region has 16 residues. Trimming took 2 bases from V and 1 from J; bases not matched to a gene: 5. The CDR3 coding sequence is TGCGCCAGCAGCTTCCAGGGGGTAGGGAACACCGGGGAGCTGTTTTTT. Amino acid sequence: CASSFQGVGNTGELFF.

This chain uses TRBV11-2 with TRBJ2-1; maybe TRBD1 (6 bases). Germline CDR1 reads SGHAT; CDR2 reads FQNNGV. V was trimmed by 5 bases and J by 0 bases, leaving 17 bases between them. This CDR3 has 17 amino acids. The CDR3 sequence is CASSPQLDRISYNEQFF. Here the CDR3 DNA reads TGTGCCAGCAGCCCTCAGCTAGACAGGATCTCCTACAATGAGCAGTTCTTC.

This chain joins TRBV9 and TRBJ2-7, with TRBD2 identical over 8 bases. Germline trimming cut 1 base from V and 6 bases from J; bases unmatched to any gene: 9. The germline gives CDR1 SGDLS, CDR2 YYNGEE. This CDR3 contains 15 residues. The CDR3 DNA reads as TGTGCCAGCAGCGTACAAGCGGGAGTAACTGGCGAGCAGTACTTC. Amino acids: CASSVQAGVTGEQYF.

This chain connects TRBV11-2 to TRBJ2-1; 9 bases map to TRBD1. The CDR3 spans 15 residues. Per germline, CDR1 SGHAT and CDR2 FQNNGV. The V gene end was trimmed by 1 base and the J gene end by 6 bases; junction bases not matched to a gene: 4. The DNA of the CDR3 is TGTGCCAGCAGCTTAGGCGGGACAGGGTTCAATGAGCAGTTCTTC. Its protein product is CASSLGGTGFNEQFF.

This chain joins TRBV5-1 and TRBJ1-3; weak D call: TRBD1 (5 bases). The ends were cut back, 5 bases at V and 0 bases at J, with 9 bases in the middle. The CDR3 totals 14 residues. CDR1 SGHRS and CDR2 YFSETQ come from the germline V gene. CDR3 amino acids: CASSGGSSGNTIYF. CDR3 bases: TGCGCCAGCAGTGGGGGGAGCTCTGGAAACACCATATATTTT.

The chain uses TRBV4-2 and TRBJ1-1, with TRBD1 matching 7 bases. This CDR3 has 15 residues. Germline CDR1 reads LGHNA; CDR2 reads YNFKEQ. With V trimmed by 3 bases and J by 1 base, 5 bases remained unmatched. CDR3 DNA sequence: TGTGCCAGCAGCCAGGAGACAGGGCCGAACACTGAAGCTTTCTTT. This encodes CASSQETGPNTEAFF.

V gene TRBV5-1 combines with J gene TRBJ2-7; 11 bases fit TRBD2. The CDR3 extends over 15 amino acids. Per germline, CDR1 SGHRS and CDR2 YFSETQ. Losses at the gene ends were 3 bases for V and 1 base for J; bases not matched to a gene: 3. The CDR3 loop reads CASSSLAGGSYEQYF. CDR3 sequence (DNA): TGCGCCAGCAGCTCCCTAGCGGGGGGTTCCTACGAGCAGTACTTC.

This chain joins TRBV5-4 and TRBJ2-1, with D hard to call. This CDR3 has 13 amino acids. Per germline, CDR1 SGHNT and CDR2 YYREEE (reference sequence). Trimming took off 5 bases at V and 5 bases at J, with 11 bases between the two ends. This chain's CDR3 is CASRQNSNNEQFF. CDR3 in DNA: TGTGCCAGCAGGCAGAACAGCAACAATGAGCAGTTCTTC.

The J gene is TRBJ1-1, the V gene TRBV13; D gene uncertain. V lost 0 bases and J lost 3, with 2 bases in between. CDR3 length equals 12 residues. Germline V gene data show CDR1 as PRHDT and CDR2 as FYEKMQ (reference sequence). The CDR3 nucleotides read TGTGCCAGCAGCTTAGGCGACACTGAAGCTTTCTTT. The encoded protein is CASSLGDTEAFF.

The chain is built from TRBV9 and TRBJ2-3; 9 nucleotides line up with TRBD2. The CDR3 has 17 residues. V shed 0 bases, J shed 3 bases, and the junction held 8 bases outside the gene matches. Germline V gene lookup returns CDR1 SGDLS and CDR2 YYNGEE. DNA for the CDR3: TGTGCCAGCAGCGTAGGTCCTAGCGGGATAGGGACAGATACGCAGTATTTT. Its protein is CASSVGPSGIGTDTQYF. The full variable domain, rest sourced from reference TRBV9 and TRBJ2-3, is DSGVTQTPKHLITATGQRVTLRCSPRSGDLSVYWYQQSLDQGLQFLIQYYNGEERAKGNILERFSAQQFPDLHSELNLSSLELGDSALYFCASSVGPSGIGTDTQYFGPGTRLTVL.

The V gene is TRBV6-6, the J gene TRBJ1-3; no definite D call. The CDR3 has 14 residues. Germline V gene sequence: CDR1 MNHNY, CDR2 SVGAGI (reference sequence). V shed 2 bases and J shed 0 bases, with 5 bases lying between them. The CDR3 DNA sequence: TGTGCCAGCAGTTACCTAAGCTCTGGAAACACCATATATTTT. Its protein is CASSYLSSGNTIYF.

The chain has TRBV5-1 and TRBJ1-5, with TRBD1 matching 10 bases. In germline, CDR1 is SGHRS, CDR2 YFSETQ. V lost 4 bases and J lost 7; bases outside the gene matches: 11. The CDR3 is 16 residues long. CDR3 DNA sequence: TGCGCCAGCAGCCTAACACTGGGACAGGGGATCCAGCCCCAGCATTTT. It translates to CASSLTLGQGIQPQHF.

The V and J genes are TRBV14 and TRBJ2-7; D unclear. V was trimmed by 1 base and J by 1 base, leaving 5 bases between them. Germline loops: CDR1 SGHDN, CDR2 FVKESK. This CDR3 has 13 amino acids. The CDR3 spells CASSQAASYEQYF. In DNA, the CDR3 is TGTGCCAGCAGCCAAGCCGCGTCCTACGAGCAGTACTTC.

V usage is TRBV4-1 and J usage is TRBJ1-4; D is uncertain. The CDR3 length is 13 residues. V was pared by 1 base and J by 7 bases, with 7 bases between. Germline CDR1 is MGHRA and CDR2 is YSYEKL. The CDR3, as DNA: TGCGCCAGCAGCCAAGCCCTCTTTGAAAAACTGTTTTTT. Translated, it gives CASSQALFEKLFF.

This chain joins TRBV2 and TRBJ2-1, with a possible D match to TRBD2 (5 bases). The V and J ends lost 7 bases and 3 bases respectively, with 13 bases between them. Germline CDR1 reads SNHLY; CDR2 reads FYNNEI. This CDR3 has 14 residues. The CDR3 is CASNNFGGYNEQFF. The CDR3 DNA reads as TGTGCCAGCAACAATTTCGGAGGCTACAATGAGCAGTTCTTC. Combining the CDR3 with reference TRBV2 and TRBJ2-1 gives the whole variable domain EPEVTQTPSHQVTQMGQEVILRCVPISNHLYFYWYRQILGQKVEFLVSFYNNEISEKSEIFDDQFSVERPDGSNFTLKIRSTKLEDSAMYFCASNNFGGYNEQFFGPGTRLTVL.

The J gene is TRBJ2-2, the V gene TRBV30; no reliable D call. This CDR3 is built from 16 residues. Germline V lookup: CDR1 GTSNPN, CDR2 SVGIG (reference sequence). V was clipped by 1 base and J by 4 bases, with 16 bases between them. CDR3 region: CAWSEVRLTGTGELFF. The CDR3 nucleotides are TGTGCCTGGAGTGAAGTCAGGTTGACCGGCACCGGGGAGCTGTTTTTT.

The chain joins TRBV19 to TRBJ1-6; D is unresolved. Between the trimmed V and J ends, which lost 5 bases and 8 bases, there was a span of 10 bases. The CDR3 has 13 residues. Germline CDR1 and CDR2: LNHDA and SQIVND (reference sequence). The CDR3 DNA is TGTGCCAGTAGTGGAGGGCTGGATTCACCCCTCCACTTT. This gives the protein CASSGGLDSPLHF.

CDR3 coding DNA: TGTGCCAGCAGCTTAAACACAGGGCCCCTCTATGGCTACACCTTC. It codes for CASSLNTGPLYGYTF. The chain joins TRBV11-2 to TRBJ1-2, with D possibly matching TRBD1 (6 bases). The CDR3 sequence is 15 residues long. Germline CDR1 SGHAT, CDR2 FQNNGV. V was pared by 2 bases and J by 4 bases, with 14 bases between.

V usage is TRBV30 and J usage is TRBJ1-2, with D unresolved. Germline lookup yields CDR1 GTSNPN and CDR2 SVGIG (reference sequence). The CDR3 is made up of 13 amino acids. Trimming took off 2 bases at V and 4 bases at J, with 11 bases between the two ends. The CDR3, as DNA: TGTGCCTGGAGTTGGAGGGAGGCCTATGGCTACACCTTC. Protein: CAWSWREAYGYTF.